The TCR beta chain described here comes from a study of blood T cell repertoires in COVID-19. In the study overall: COVID-19 samples, acute and convalescent, were from the United States, Italy and Spain.

The CDR3 length is 13 residues. CDR1 and CDR2 (germline): SNHLY, FYNNEI. The germline V and J ends were trimmed by 1 base and 4 bases, with 7 bases remaining between them. Seattle-derived patients entered the study during active infection and were followed longitudinally. This clone was seen just once. Data came from immunoSEQ multiplex PCR; TCRdb stores just in-frame clones and leaves some out. The sample has over 200,000 clones; 70% to 90% are singletons. The sequenced sample consisted of peripheral blood. The genes are TRBV2 and TRBJ1-2, with unresolved D. The clonotype was recovered from a man aged 30-40 years with COVID-19, enrolled during active disease. The CDR3 reads CASSEGGSYGYTF. The CDR3 DNA reads TGTGCCAGCAGTGAAGGTGGGAGCTATGGCTACACCTTC. The whole variable domain, remainder taken from reference TRBV2 and TRBJ1-2, is EPEVTQTPSHQVTQMGQEVILRCVPISNHLYFYWYRQILGQKVEFLVSFYNNEISEKSEIFDDQFSVERPDGSNFTLKIRSTKLEDSAMYFCASSEGGSYGYTFGSGTRLTVV.